Described below is a single T cell receptor (beta chain) sequence and its context. This record belongs to a study of blood T cell repertoires in COVID-19. As for the study in general: Material from acute and convalescent COVID-19 was sourced from the United States, Italy and Spain. PBMCs, B-cell-depleted T cells, or T cells were the source of the cDNA or gDNA that made up the material.

Germline CDR1 is MDHEN and CDR2 is SYDVKM. The V and J ends lost 10 bases and 5 bases respectively, with 23 bases between them. This CDR3 has 15 amino acids. In the authors' methods: Counts of nucleated cells, estimated from reference gene primer amplification, were obtained. TCRdb's copy holds only in-frame clones and misses some; the assay was immunoSEQ multiplex PCR. For V, J and clone size, that table is used; D and trimming come from the DNA. The sample lists tens of thousands of clones; approximately 83% were seen once. The sequence derives from a man between 65 and 85 years old with acute or convalescent COVID-19. The material sequenced was peripheral blood. The rearrangement joins TRBV28 to TRBJ2-5; D is unclear. Here the CDR3 reads CATRAAARSRETQYF. CDR3 bases: TGTGCCACCCGTGCTGCGGCCCGATCGAGGGAGACCCAGTACTTC.